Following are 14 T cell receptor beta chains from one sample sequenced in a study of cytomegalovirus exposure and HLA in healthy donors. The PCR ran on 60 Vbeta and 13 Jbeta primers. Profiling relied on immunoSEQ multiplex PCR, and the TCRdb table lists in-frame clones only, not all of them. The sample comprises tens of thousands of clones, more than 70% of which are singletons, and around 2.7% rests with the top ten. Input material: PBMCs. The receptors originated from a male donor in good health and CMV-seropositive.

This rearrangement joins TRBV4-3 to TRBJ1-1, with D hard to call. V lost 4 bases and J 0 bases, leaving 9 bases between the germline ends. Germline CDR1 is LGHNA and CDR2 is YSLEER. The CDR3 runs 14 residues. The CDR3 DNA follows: TGCGCCAGCAGCCCCCAGGCCATGAACACTGAAGCTTTCTTT. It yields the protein CASSPQAMNTEAFF.

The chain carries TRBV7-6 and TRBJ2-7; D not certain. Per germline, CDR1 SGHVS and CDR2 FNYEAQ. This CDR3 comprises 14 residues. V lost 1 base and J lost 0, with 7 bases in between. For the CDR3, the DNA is TGTGCCAGCAGCTTAGATTACGGCTCCTACGAGCAGTACTTC. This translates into CASSLDYGSYEQYF.

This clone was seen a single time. The CDR3 sequence is CASSLAGQGKDTQYF. The CDR3 DNA reads TGTGCCAGCAGCTTAGCTGGTCAGGGTAAAGATACGCAGTATTTT. J is TRBJ2-3 and V is TRBV13, with TRBD1 as a possible D gene (5 bases). CDR1 is PRHDT and CDR2 is FYEKMQ in the germline V gene (reference sequence). V shed 1 base and J shed 5 bases, with 13 bases lying between them. The CDR3 spans 15 residues.

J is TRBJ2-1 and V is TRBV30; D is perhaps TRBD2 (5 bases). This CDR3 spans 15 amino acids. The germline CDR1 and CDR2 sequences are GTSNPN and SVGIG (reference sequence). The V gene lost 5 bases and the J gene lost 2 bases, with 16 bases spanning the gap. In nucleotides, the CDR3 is TGTGCCTGGTTGAATCCGCGGACTGCCTACAATGAGCAGTTCTTC. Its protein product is CAWLNPRTAYNEQFF.

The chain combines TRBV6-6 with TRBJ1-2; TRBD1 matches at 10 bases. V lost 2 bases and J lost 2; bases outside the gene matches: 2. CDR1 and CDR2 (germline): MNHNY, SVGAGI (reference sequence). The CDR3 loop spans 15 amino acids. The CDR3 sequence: CASSYPDRGNYGYTF. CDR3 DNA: TGTGCCAGCAGTTACCCGGACAGGGGGAACTATGGCTACACCTTC.

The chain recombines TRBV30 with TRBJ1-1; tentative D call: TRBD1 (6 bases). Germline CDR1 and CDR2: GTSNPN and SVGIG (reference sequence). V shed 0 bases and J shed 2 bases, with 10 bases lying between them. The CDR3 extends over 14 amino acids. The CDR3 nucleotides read TGTGCCTGGAGTGTTGGACAGCCAAACACTGAAGCTTTCTTT. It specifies CAWSVGQPNTEAFF.

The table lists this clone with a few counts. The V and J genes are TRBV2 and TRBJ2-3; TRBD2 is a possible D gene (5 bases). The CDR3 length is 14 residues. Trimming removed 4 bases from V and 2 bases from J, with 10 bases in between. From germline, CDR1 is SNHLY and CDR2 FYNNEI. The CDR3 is CASSVERATDTQYF. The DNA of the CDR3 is TGTGCCAGCAGTGTAGAGAGGGCCACAGATACGCAGTATTTT.

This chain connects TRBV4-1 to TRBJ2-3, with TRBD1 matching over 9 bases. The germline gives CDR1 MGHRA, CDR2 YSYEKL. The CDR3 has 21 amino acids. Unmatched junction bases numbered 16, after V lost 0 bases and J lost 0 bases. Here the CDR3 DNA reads TGCGCCAGCAGCCAAGATAGGGGGGACAGGGCCGCAAGAGTAAGCACAGATACGCAGTATTTT. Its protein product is CASSQDRGDRAARVSTDTQYF.

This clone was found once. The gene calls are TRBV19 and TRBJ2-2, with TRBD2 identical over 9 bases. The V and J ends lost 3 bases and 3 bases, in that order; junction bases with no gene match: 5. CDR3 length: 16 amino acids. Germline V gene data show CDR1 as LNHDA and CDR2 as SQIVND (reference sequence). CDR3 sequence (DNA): TGTGCCAGTAGTATGGTAGCGGGAGTTTACACCGGGGAGCTGTTTTTT. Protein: CASSMVAGVYTGELFF.

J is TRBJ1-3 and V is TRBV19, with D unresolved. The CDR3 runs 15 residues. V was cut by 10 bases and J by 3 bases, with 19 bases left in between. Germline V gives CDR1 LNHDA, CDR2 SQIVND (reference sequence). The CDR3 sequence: CATQPARTVGNTIYF. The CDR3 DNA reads TGTGCCACCCAGCCCGCTAGAACGGTTGGAAACACCATATATTTT.

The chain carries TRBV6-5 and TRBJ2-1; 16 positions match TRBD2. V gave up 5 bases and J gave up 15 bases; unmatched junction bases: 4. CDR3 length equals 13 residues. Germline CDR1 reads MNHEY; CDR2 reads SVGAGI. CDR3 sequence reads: CASSPGTSGRGFF. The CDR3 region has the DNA TGTGCCAGCAGTCCCGGGACTAGCGGGAGGGGGTTCTTC.

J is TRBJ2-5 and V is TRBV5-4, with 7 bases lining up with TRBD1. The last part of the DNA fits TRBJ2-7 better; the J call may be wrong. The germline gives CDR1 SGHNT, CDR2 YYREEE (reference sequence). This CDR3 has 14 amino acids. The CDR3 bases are TGTGCCAGCAGCTTCCCGGGACAGTTCTACGAGCAGTACTTC. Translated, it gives CASSFPGQFYEQYF.

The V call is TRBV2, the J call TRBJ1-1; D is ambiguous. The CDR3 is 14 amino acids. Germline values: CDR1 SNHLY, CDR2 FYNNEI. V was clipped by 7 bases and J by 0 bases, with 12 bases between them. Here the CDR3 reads CASNLGYMNTEAFF. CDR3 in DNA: TGTGCCAGCAACCTGGGCTACATGAACACTGAAGCTTTCTTT.

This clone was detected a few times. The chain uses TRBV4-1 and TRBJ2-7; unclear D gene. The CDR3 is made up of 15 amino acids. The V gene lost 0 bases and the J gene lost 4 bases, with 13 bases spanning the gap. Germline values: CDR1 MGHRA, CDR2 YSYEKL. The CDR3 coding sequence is TGCGCCAGCAGCCAAGAATCCATCGGAGAGTACGAGCAGTACTTC. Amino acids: CASSQESIGEYEQYF.